One and the same sample provided the 10 T cell receptor beta chains below, sequenced in a study of tissue T cells after allogeneic stem cell transplantation. Clones were read by immunoSEQ multiplex PCR, and TCRdb kept only the in-frame ones, dropping some. In the table there are approximately 45,000 clones, around 90% of which are singletons. Sample: blood, taken before transplantation. Receptors originate from a woman aged 40 to 75 who later had graft-versus-host disease after an allogeneic stem cell transplant.

CDR3 DNA: TGTGCCAGCAGCATTCGACAGGCGACGCTATACGAGCAGTACTTC. This translates into CASSIRQATLYEQYF. The chain joins TRBV7-2 to TRBJ2-7; perhaps TRBD1 as D (6 bases). CDR1 and CDR2 from the germline V gene are SGHTA and FQGNSA. The CDR3 spans 15 residues. V lost 5 bases and J lost 4, with 18 bases in between.

The chain is built from TRBV27 and TRBJ2-1, with D uncertain. V lost 6 bases to trimming and J lost 9 bases, with 18 bases between them. The CDR3 totals 14 residues. The germline V gene has CDR1 MNHEY and CDR2 SMNVEV (reference sequence). CDR3 in amino acids: CASRPPGSFGEQFF. CDR3 DNA sequence: TGTGCCAGCAGGCCTCCGGGCTCCTTTGGTGAGCAGTTCTTC.

This clone was detected once. The rearrangement uses TRBV6-5 and TRBJ1-5; 7 bases line up with TRBD1. CDR3 length: 16 residues. V was clipped by 0 bases and J by 1 base; unmatched bases: 3. From germline, CDR1 is MNHEY and CDR2 SVGAGI. CDR3 in amino acids: CASSYSGTESNQPQHF. The CDR3 DNA sequence: TGTGCCAGCAGTTACTCGGGGACAGAAAGCAATCAGCCCCAGCATTTT.

This rearrangement joins TRBV7-2 to TRBJ2-3, with TRBD2 matching 11 bases. Germline V CDR1 and CDR2: SGHTA, FQGNSA. This CDR3 spans 16 amino acids. J was trimmed by 2 bases and V by 2 bases; bases with no gene match: 3. The CDR3 spells CASSLLAGGSTDTQYF. CDR3 nucleotide sequence: TGTGCCAGCAGCTTACTAGCGGGAGGCTCCACAGATACGCAGTATTTT. Drawing the rest from reference TRBV7-2 and TRBJ2-3, the complete variable domain is GAGVSQSPSNKVTEKGKDVELRCDPISGHTALYWYRQSLGQGLEFLIYFQGNSAPDKSGLPSDRFSAERTGGSVSTLTIQRTQQEDSAVYLCASSLLAGGSTDTQYFGPGTRLTVL.

The chain couples TRBV6-5 to TRBJ1-1; D possibly corresponds to TRBD1 (5 bases). The CDR3 is 13 residues long. Per the germline V gene, CDR1 is MNHEY and CDR2 is SVGAGI. V was shortened by 6 bases and J by 4 bases, with 12 bases between the two germline ends. The CDR3 DNA reads TGTGCCAGCAGCCGAAAGAGGGGCACTGAAGCTTTCTTT. Translated: CASSRKRGTEAFF.

V gene TRBV24-1 combines with J gene TRBJ2-1; perhaps TRBD2 as D (6 bases). Germline CDR1 KGHDR, CDR2 SFDVKD. The CDR3 sequence is 17 residues long. V was pared by 5 bases and J by 1 base, with 17 bases between. In DNA form, the CDR3 reads TGTGCCACCAGTGGTTCCGATGGGGGGTTTTCCTACAATGAGCAGTTCTTC. It codes for CATSGSDGGFSYNEQFF.

The chain carries TRBV19 and TRBJ2-5; 14 nucleotides match TRBD2. The germline V gene encodes CDR1 LNHDA and CDR2 SQIVND (reference sequence). This CDR3 spans 18 amino acids. Unmatched junction bases numbered 13, after V lost 5 bases and J lost 5 bases. CDR3 amino acids: CASSPGLAGGYVAETQYF. CDR3 DNA: TGTGCCAGTAGTCCCGGACTAGCGGGAGGATACGTGGCGGAGACCCAGTACTTC. Together with reference TRBV19 and TRBJ2-5, the CDR3 gives the full variable domain: DGGITQSPKYLFRKEGQNVTLSCEQNLNHDAMYWYRQDPGQGLRLIYYSQIVNDFQKGDIAEGYSVSREKKESFPLTVTSAQKNPTAFYLCASSPGLAGGYVAETQYFGPGTRLLVL.

The genes are TRBV19 and TRBJ1-1; D is perhaps TRBD1 (6 bases). The CDR3 has 16 residues. Germline V gives CDR1 LNHDA, CDR2 SQIVND (reference sequence). Between the trimmed V and J ends, which lost 6 bases and 1 base, there was a span of 18 bases. In nucleotides, the CDR3 is TGTGCCAGTAGATCAATCAAACAGGGTCGGAACACTGAAGCTTTCTTT. It specifies CASRSIKQGRNTEAFF. Complete variable domain (other parts from reference TRBV19 and TRBJ1-1): DGGITQSPKYLFRKEGQNVTLSCEQNLNHDAMYWYRQDPGQGLRLIYYSQIVNDFQKGDIAEGYSVSREKKESFPLTVTSAQKNPTAFYLCASRSIKQGRNTEAFFGQGTRLTVV.

The rearrangement uses TRBV15 and TRBJ1-4; no definite D call. V lost 0 bases, J lost 8 bases, and 16 bases lay in between. Germline values: CDR1 LNHNV, CDR2 YYDKDF (reference sequence). The CDR3 covers 16 residues. The DNA of the CDR3 is TGTGCCACCAGCAGAGATGAGGTCAACCAAGGGGAAAAACTGTTTTTT. Translating it yields CATSRDEVNQGEKLFF. The variable domain in full, with the rest retrieved from reference TRBV15 and TRBJ1-4, is DAMVIQNPRYQVTQFGKPVTLSCSQTLNHNVMYWYQQKSSQAPKLLFHYYDKDFNNEADTPDNFQSRRPNTSFCFLDIRSPGLGDTAMYLCATSRDEVNQGEKLFFGSGTQLSVL.

This sequence joins TRBV19 and TRBJ2-5; D possibly corresponds to TRBD1 (5 bases). V was pared by 3 bases and J by 3 bases, with 11 bases between. Per the germline V gene, CDR1 is LNHDA and CDR2 is SQIVND (reference sequence). This CDR3 is 14 amino acids long. The chain's CDR3 is CASSIQGLKETQYF. DNA of the CDR3: TGTGCCAGTAGTATCCAGGGATTAAAAGAGACCCAGTACTTC.